This TCR beta chain was recorded in a study of spatial heterogeneity in lung cancer (dated by TCRdb to the late 2010s). Notes on the research overall: Beta-chain transcripts were consistently detected in greater numbers than alpha-chain transcripts, which likely reflected higher beta-chain transcript abundance. In the raw uncorrected reads, each unique combination of TCR and UMI appeared on average more than ten times. In non-small cell lung cancer, the study quantitatively compared TCR alpha and beta repertoires across several tumor regions, matched nontumor lung, and blood. Nonsynonymous mutation counts, determined by whole-exome sequencing of tumor tissue, were related to features of the TCR repertoire. Both alpha and beta chains were TCR-sequenced in fewer than 250 tumor regions, 64 matched nontumor lung samples and around 54 PBMC samples obtained at surgery.

Explained via the paper, the time point label denotes: sample taken at primary tumor resection. TCR sequencing used whole RNA extracted from tumor and nontumor lung tissue, or from cryopreserved PBMC samples, without cell sorting. Donors were some 70 patients with early-stage, untreated non-small cell lung cancer from the lung TRACERx cohort. Only patients for whom sufficient RNA was available from at least two tumor regions were selected for TCR sequencing. Receptors were amplified or captured by 5' RACE. Sequencing instrument: NextSeq 500. In the TCR library protocol, a unique molecular identifier was attached to each TCR cDNA molecule so that PCR and sequencing errors could be corrected. Per the original workflow: Decombinator tools were used for TCR identification, UMI-based error correction and CDR3 extraction. Expanded TCRs were defined as those above a frequency of 2 per 1,000, corresponding to the top 1% of the tumor frequency distribution. Rényi diversity was computed with the R vegan package after subsampling each repertoire 100 times to 5,000 TCRs. To build CDR3 similarity networks, amino acid triplet string-kernel similarity was used, and CDR3s were connected when their pairwise similarity was above 0.82. TCRdb cleaned the public reads at Q25 with fastp, built clones with MiXCR and kept in-frame beta chains. Rows are combined by CDR3 protein, so each entry shows the most common genes and DNA. For this entry, the V and J calls and clone size follow TCRdb and not the study's own pipeline. The sample includes approximately 12,000 distinct CDR3 sequences, with roughly an eighth observed a single time. The top ten constitute around 2.4% of the sample.

Concerning this clonotype itself: No cognate antigen has been identified for it. The sample holds no much larger clone one base away, and base qualities are not on file.

The CDR3, cysteine through phenylalanine, is 14 amino acids long. The CDR3 DNA has 42 bases and is translated from base 1. Unmatched junction bases come to 1, with V trimmed by 4 bases and J by 4 bases. In the germline V gene, CDR1 corresponds to SGHDN and CDR2 to FVKESK. Study-wide conclusions, independent of this receptor: Additional single-cell paired TCR alpha and beta sequencing was considered necessary to confirm, at a functional level, the hypothesis that regional TCRs recognize regional mutations. Ubiquitous expanded tumor TCRs showed up in blood more often at tumor resection than at routine follow-up.

The starting material was PBMCs, obtained at surgery. This sequence uses TRBV14 and TRBJ2-3; a stretch of 11 junction bases matches TRBD2. The receptor was derived from a female donor with early-stage non-small cell lung cancer. The sequenced DNA: TGTGCCAGCAGCCTAGCGGGAGGGCCAGATACGCAGTATTTT. This sequence encodes CASSLAGGPDTQYF.